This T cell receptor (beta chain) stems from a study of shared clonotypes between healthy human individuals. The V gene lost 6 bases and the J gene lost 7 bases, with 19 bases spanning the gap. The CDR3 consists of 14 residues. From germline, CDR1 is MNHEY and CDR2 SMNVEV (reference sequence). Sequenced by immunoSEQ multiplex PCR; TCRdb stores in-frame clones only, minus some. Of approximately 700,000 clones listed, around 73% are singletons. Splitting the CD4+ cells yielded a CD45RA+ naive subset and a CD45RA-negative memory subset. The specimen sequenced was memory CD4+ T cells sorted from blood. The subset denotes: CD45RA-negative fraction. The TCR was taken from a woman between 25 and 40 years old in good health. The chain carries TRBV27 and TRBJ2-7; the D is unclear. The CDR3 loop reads CASSLDHRWKEQYF. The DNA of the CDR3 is TGTGCCAGCAGCCTGGACCACCGATGGAAAGAGCAGTACTTC.